This TCR beta chain was captured in a study of shared clonotypes between healthy human individuals (dated by TCRdb to about 2020). About the study as a whole: The cohort comprised two women and a few men aged 18 to 49 years. Libraries were prepared and TCR repertoires were sequenced by different laboratories using diverse techniques, in order to increase sequencing depth and limit assay-specific biases. Leukapheresis yielded between about 0.94 and 10 billion PBMCs per donor. Blood TCR repertoires of roughly five healthy adults were deeply sequenced to estimate repertoire size and the extent of clonotype sharing between individuals. For each donor, CD4 naive and CD4 memory were each run on three plates, CD8 naive on two plates, and CD8 memory on one plate.

Healthy HIV-negative adults with no recently reported acute infections or vaccinations were included as donors. Every donor was a Caucasian adult living in Nashville, Tennessee, USA. CD4+ T cells were enriched through magnetic negative selection, after which naive cells were positively selected on CD45RA and the remaining negative fraction served as the memory subset. Blood was collected by leukapheresis, and PBMCs were isolated by Ficoll-Histopaque density gradient centrifugation and then cryopreserved in liquid nitrogen vapor phase. Purity and quantity of every magnetically sorted T cell population were checked by analytical flow cytometry. From each sorted fraction, genomic DNA was isolated and quantified by UV absorbance on a Nanodrop 2000c. The sample holds one count of this clone. Its antigen target is currently unknown. No qualities accompany the bases; no much larger clone lies one base away.

TCR CDR3 regions were amplified from genomic DNA by multiplex PCR using the deep immunoSEQ assay. For each cell subset, the extracted genomic DNA was distributed evenly across all wells of several immunoSEQ 96-well plates, and each plate served as one replicate. For sorted subsets, each replicate PCR was loaded with 200 ng genomic DNA, equivalent to 25,000 to 35,000 T cell genomes. Purified libraries were quantified with a Qubit 3.0 fluorometer, sized on a Bioanalyzer 2100, and re-quantified with the KAPA Library Quantification kit. Each immunoSEQ 96-well plate was sequenced on its own single-read 150-cycle Illumina NextSeq 550 flow cell. Processing in the source paper ran as follows. Because the immunoSEQ output included only junctional sequences and no quality scores, the filtering could not be the same as the filtering used for full-length reads. To assign V/J genes and CDR3, sequences were annotated against IMGT germline references using PyIR, a Python wrapper for IgBLAST v1.9. Reads with weak V/J assignments (E-value above 1e-6), missing CDR3, stop codons, out-of-frame junctions, or ambiguous translated residues were removed. V3J clonotypes were defined as sequences sharing the same inferred V gene, J gene, and CDR3 amino acid sequence. To compute the percentage overlap between repertoires, the number of shared unique clonotypes was divided by the size of the smaller repertoire. Three approaches were used to assess repertoire richness: RTK rarefaction, the Chao1 estimator, and Recon v2.1 estimates of unobserved clonotypes. For all TCRbeta clonotypes obtained by the gDNA method from several donors, generation probabilities were computed with OLGA. TCRdb took this table from immuneACCESS and kept in-frame rearrangements with V and J called. Such tables lack part of the clones; where checked against another copy, unresolved V genes explain under half of the gap, and the rest is unexplained. Clone size and V and J calls were adopted from that table, with D and trimming inferred from the DNA. The sample contains millions of clones, around 90% of them found a single time. Clones ranked in the top ten supply roughly 0.13% of the sample.

Overall study outcomes, separate from this receptor: Only blood was sampled, and tissue TCR repertoires likely differ from those in blood. Because the study included a small number of donors, the genetic and exposure-history diversity represented was limited. Higher generation probabilities were observed for clonotypes shared by all four sorted-subset donors than for non-shared clonotypes. Pairwise subsampling indicated that sequencing depth was expected to affect the degree of clonotype sharing among donors. Rarefaction of sorted-subset datasets indicated incomplete sequencing despite the large sequencing depth. Across several donors, around 5% of naive CD4, roughly 3.8% of naive CD8, 2% to 2.5% of memory CD4, and about 0.4% of memory CD8 clonotypes were shared. Estimated clonotype richness was generally larger for naive than for memory subsets.

The CDR3 runs 15 amino acids, cysteine and phenylalanine included. Only CDR3 DNA is held: 45 bases, read in frame from base 1. V is clipped by 6 bases and J by 0 bases, and the sequence between their germline boundaries is 13 bases long. CDR1 and CDR2 are read off the germline V gene (reference sequence) as SGHKS and YYEKEE. This receptor was obtained from a man aged 18-30 years in good health. The V gene is TRBV5-5 and the J gene is TRBJ1-3; the D gene remains uncertain. Sequenced sample: naive CD4+ T cells sorted from blood. The cell subset or site label corresponds to: CD45RA+ positively selected. The CDR3 reads CASNGRGYSGNTIYF. The nucleotides read TGTGCCAGCAATGGAAGAGGATACTCTGGAAACACCATATATTTT.